This T cell receptor (beta chain) was profiled in a study of patients and donors after allogeneic stem cell transplantation. TCRdb analysed the RT-PCR reads with MiXCR anew, one entry per CDR3 protein. The repertoire holds roughly 940,000 distinct CDR3 sequences, with roughly 17% as singletons. Germline V gene data show CDR1 as DFQATT and CDR2 as SNEGSKA (reference sequence). CDR3 length: 16 amino acids. The J segment lost 1 base and the V segment lost 5 bases, leaving 13 bases of the junction unmatched. The sequence came from a human donor who was either an allogeneic HSCT recipient or a stem cell or donor lymphocyte infusion donor (not recorded which). It is not recorded whose cells these are; they may come from a transplant donor. The specimen was blood, either unsorted or a sorted T cell fraction (not recorded which). The chain has TRBV20-1 and TRBJ1-1, with 7 bases aligning to TRBD1. The CDR3 loop reads CSAAGPWTGANTEAFF. The CDR3 DNA reads as TGCAGTGCTGCCGGACCCTGGACAGGAGCGAACACTGAAGCTTTCTTT.